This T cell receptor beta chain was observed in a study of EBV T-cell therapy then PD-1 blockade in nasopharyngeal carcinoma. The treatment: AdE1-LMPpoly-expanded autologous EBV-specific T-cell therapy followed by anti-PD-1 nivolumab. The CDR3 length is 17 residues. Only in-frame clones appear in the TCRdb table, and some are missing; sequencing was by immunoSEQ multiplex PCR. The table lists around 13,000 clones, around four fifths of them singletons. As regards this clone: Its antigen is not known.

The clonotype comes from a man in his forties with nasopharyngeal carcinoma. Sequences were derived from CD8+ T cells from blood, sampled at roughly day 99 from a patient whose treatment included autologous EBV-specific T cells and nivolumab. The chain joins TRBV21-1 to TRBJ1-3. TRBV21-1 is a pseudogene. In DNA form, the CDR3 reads TGTGCCAGCAGCGCCCCCCCGGAGGGGAAAACTGGAAACACCATATATTTT. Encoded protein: CASSAPPEGKTGNTIYF.